This T cell receptor beta chain was obtained from a study of control samples from healthy donors and cancer patients. Some clones are missing from TCRdb's copy, which holds only in-frame ones; the method was immunoSEQ multiplex PCR. Among about 190,000 clones listed, around 90% were seen once. Trimming removed 0 bases from V and 7 bases from J; junction bases left unmatched: 3. The CDR3 is made up of 15 amino acids. The germline gives CDR1 SGHRS, CDR2 YFSETQ. The sample comprised blood. This clonotype originated in a young man in good health. This sequence joins TRBV5-1 and TRBJ2-3, with 12 bases aligning to TRBD2. This chain's CDR3 is CASSLDLAGGNTQYF. DNA of the CDR3: TGCGCCAGCAGCTTGGACCTAGCGGGGGGGAATACGCAGTATTTT.